These 25 T cell receptor beta chains share one sample of origin, sequenced in a study of T cell responses to AZD1222 COVID-19 vaccine. The data were produced by immunoSEQ multiplex PCR, yet TCRdb's version contains in-frame clones alone and is incomplete. The table lists 26,000 or so clones, around 87% of them singletons. Sequencing used peripheral blood, obtained 28 days after the second AZD1222 dose. The receptor set was obtained from an adult who received the AZD1222 COVID-19 vaccine.

This chain joins TRBV18 and TRBJ2-3, with D possibly TRBD2 on 5 matching bases. The germline CDR1 and CDR2 sequences are KGHSH and LQKENI. This CDR3 is 14 amino acids long. Trimming shortened V by 2 bases and J by 7 bases, and 13 bases separated the two germline ends. The CDR3 is CASSPIPSGHTQYF. In DNA, the CDR3 is TGTGCCAGCTCACCAATTCCGAGCGGCCATACGCAGTATTTT.

The V call is TRBV7-2, the J call TRBJ1-6, with D maybe TRBD1 (6 bases). This CDR3 has 16 amino acids. Looked up from germline, CDR1 is SGHTA and CDR2 is FQGNSA. The V end lost 7 bases, the J end lost 7 bases, and 20 bases lay between the germline ends. CDR3 coding DNA: TGTGCCAGCAACCCAAGCATCGGCAGGGGAAATTCACCCCTCCACTTT. Encoded protein: CASNPSIGRGNSPLHF.

The rearrangement joins TRBV5-6 to TRBJ1-1; the D is unclear. This CDR3 comprises 14 residues. V gave up 4 bases and J gave up 3 bases, with 13 bases separating them. The V gene's germline CDR1 is SGHDT and CDR2 YYEEEE. DNA of the CDR3: TGTGCCAGCAGCCAGGACTGGGATTACACTGAAGCTTTCTTT. As protein: CASSQDWDYTEAFF.

This clone was picked up one time. The chain combines TRBV5-1 with TRBJ1-4; no definite D call. The CDR3 spans 14 residues. V shed 1 base and J shed 7 bases, with 11 bases lying between them. The germline CDR1 and CDR2 sequences are SGHRS and YFSETQ. CDR3 nucleotide sequence: TGCGCCAGCAGCTTGACCGGACCCCCTGAAAAACTGTTTTTT. Translated: CASSLTGPPEKLFF.

As concerns this clone: This sample also contains other DNA sequences that code for the same CDR3. The genes are TRBV4-3 and TRBJ1-2, with TRBD1 matching 7 bases. Germline CDR1 reads LGHNA; CDR2 reads YSLEER. CDR3 length: 16 amino acids. Trimming at V came to 1 base and at J to 2 bases, leaving 7 bases not matched to a gene. The DNA for the CDR3 is TGCGCCAGCAGCCAAGCCCCGGGACAGACAAACTATGGCTACACCTTC. This translates into CASSQAPGQTNYGYTF.

A note on this clone: Other DNA sequences in the sample encode the same CDR3. The chain combines TRBV10-2 with TRBJ1-5; D remains unclear. V gave up 3 bases and J gave up 1 base, with 4 bases separating them. CDR3 size: 13 residues. Germline-derived CDR1 and CDR2 are WSHSY and SAAADI. The CDR3 loop is CASSEGSNQPQHF. DNA of the CDR3: TGCGCCAGCAGTGAAGGGAGCAATCAGCCCCAGCATTTT.

J is TRBJ2-5 and V is TRBV5-1; a possible D gene is TRBD1 (5 bases). Between the trimmed V and J ends, which lost 4 bases and 1 base, there was a span of 8 bases. This CDR3 is 13 amino acids long. From germline, CDR1 is SGHRS and CDR2 YFSETQ. The CDR3 loop is CASSKGFQETQYF. The CDR3 nucleotides are TGCGCCAGCAGCAAGGGGTTCCAAGAGACCCAGTACTTC.

The chain uses TRBV6-1 and TRBJ2-5; D uncertain. This CDR3 has 14 amino acids. The germline V and J ends were trimmed by 2 bases and 1 base, with 8 bases remaining between them. Germline V gene lookup returns CDR1 MNHNS and CDR2 SASEGT. CDR3 sequence: CASSENVPQETQYF. As DNA, the CDR3 is TGTGCCAGCAGTGAAAACGTTCCCCAAGAGACCCAGTACTTC.

The chain is built from TRBV20-1 and TRBJ2-7; D tentatively reads TRBD1 or TRBD2 (5 bases each). Trimming stripped 7 bases from V and 6 bases from J, with 13 bases between. This CDR3 region has 11 residues. Germline V gives CDR1 DFQATT, CDR2 SNEGSKA (reference sequence). Here the CDR3 DNA reads TGCAGTGTCCAGGGAGAGGCCGAGCAGTACTTC. Translation: CSVQGEAEQYF.

This clone was picked up one time. The rearrangement links TRBV19 to TRBJ1-5, with 9 bases aligning to TRBD1. After removal of 9 bases from V and 7 bases from J, the junction contained 7 bases not matched to a gene. This CDR3 is 13 amino acids long. Per the germline V gene, CDR1 is LNHDA and CDR2 is SQIVND (reference sequence). Here the CDR3 DNA reads TGTGCCAGCCAGGGACAGGGTGGGCAGCCCCAGCATTTT. Protein: CASQGQGGQPQHF.

The chain couples TRBV5-4 to TRBJ2-5; D might be TRBD1 or TRBD2, each matching 5 bases. Trimming pared 2 bases from V and 0 bases from J, leaving 11 bases between. Germline loops: CDR1 SGHNT, CDR2 YYREEE (reference sequence). This CDR3 spans 15 amino acids. DNA of the CDR3: TGTGCCAGCAGCTTAAAACTGGGGGACCAAGAGACCCAGTACTTC. Its translation is CASSLKLGDQETQYF.

Note on this clone: The junction does not match germline at one end; this may be a read error. The gene calls are TRBV6-5 and TRBJ1-6; possibly TRBD1 for D (6 bases). The CDR3 contains 15 residues. Germline V gene sequence: CDR1 MNHEY, CDR2 SVGAGI. CDR3 bases: TGTGCCAGCAGATACTGGGAGGGGGAAAGCTCACCCCTCCACTTT. It specifies CASRYWEGESSPLHF.

V gene TRBV9 combines with J gene TRBJ2-2; no clear D gene. Germline V lookup: CDR1 SGDLS, CDR2 YYNGEE. V lost 0 bases to trimming and J lost 1 base, with 10 bases between them. The CDR3 totals 16 residues. The CDR3 protein is CASSVGAGRNTGELFF. Written as DNA, the CDR3 is TGTGCCAGCAGCGTAGGGGCAGGACGGAACACCGGGGAGCTGTTTTTT. Supplemented by reference TRBV9 and TRBJ2-2, the full variable domain reads DSGVTQTPKHLITATGQRVTLRCSPRSGDLSVYWYQQSLDQGLQFLIQYYNGEERAKGNILERFSAQQFPDLHSELNLSSLELGDSALYFCASSVGAGRNTGELFFGEGSRLTVL.

V is TRBV13 and J is TRBJ2-7; 9 nucleotides match TRBD1. CDR3 length: 15 amino acids. CDR1 PRHDT and CDR2 FYEKMQ come from the germline V gene (reference sequence). Trimming at V came to 5 bases and at J to 2 bases, leaving 7 bases not matched to a gene. CDR3 protein: CASSPPGQGPYEQYF. The CDR3 DNA follows: TGTGCCAGCAGCCCGCCGGGACAGGGCCCCTACGAGCAGTACTTC.

The CDR3 coding sequence is TGTGCCAGCATGAAACAGGGGAGCAGCACTGAAGCTTTCTTT. Amino acid sequence: CASMKQGSSTEAFF. This chain uses TRBV6-5 with TRBJ1-1; TRBD1 aligns across 7 bases. The CDR3 runs 14 residues. CDR1 is MNHEY and CDR2 is SVGAGI in the germline V gene. V shed 7 bases, J shed 4 bases, and the junction held 9 bases outside the gene matches.

The chain couples TRBV19 to TRBJ1-4; no reliable D call. Germline V gene sequence: CDR1 LNHDA, CDR2 SQIVND (reference sequence). There are 13 residues in the CDR3. V was cut by 3 bases and J by 7 bases, with 9 bases left in between. The chain's CDR3 is CASSISGTEKLFF. The DNA of the CDR3 is TGTGCCAGTAGTATCTCGGGTACTGAAAAACTGTTTTTT.

The chain employs TRBV21-1 and TRBJ1-1; the listed D gene, TRBD1, was not tested against the DNA. TRBV21-1 is deemed a pseudogene. This CDR3 region has 15 residues. This CDR3 is CASSNSRGSNTEAFF. The DNA of the CDR3 is TGTGCCAGCAGCAACTCCAGGGGAAGTAACACTGAAGCTTTCTTT.

The gene calls are TRBV19 and TRBJ2-3; unclear D gene. The CDR3 is 14 residues long. The germline V and J ends were trimmed by 6 bases and 0 bases, with 10 bases remaining between them. CDR1 and CDR2 (germline): LNHDA, SQIVND (reference sequence). The CDR3 protein is CASRTGPSTDTQYF. The DNA for the CDR3 is TGTGCCAGTAGGACGGGTCCTAGCACAGATACGCAGTATTTT.

The chain joins TRBV10-3 to TRBJ2-7, with a weak D call TRBD2 (5 bases). The CDR3 is 14 amino acids. The germline V gene has CDR1 ENHRY and CDR2 SYGVKD. The V end was cut by 4 bases, the J end by 6 bases, with 16 bases between. The CDR3 region is CAISGETASGEQYF. DNA for the CDR3: TGTGCCATCAGTGGGGAGACGGCCTCGGGCGAGCAGTACTTC.

This clone was seen a single time. The chain is built from TRBV20-1 and TRBJ2-7; TRBD2 might be the D (5 bases). The CDR3 is 13 residues long. Looked up from germline, CDR1 is DFQATT and CDR2 is SNEGSKA (reference sequence). Trimming removed 3 bases from V and 0 bases from J, with 9 bases in between. The CDR3 here is CSASIGDSYEQYF. In DNA, the CDR3 is TGCAGTGCTAGTATCGGGGACTCCTACGAGCAGTACTTC.

The gene calls are TRBV19 and TRBJ1-5, with a weak D call TRBD1 (6 bases). The V and J ends lost 2 bases and 6 bases respectively, with 11 bases between them. The CDR3 runs 14 residues. Germline V gives CDR1 LNHDA, CDR2 SQIVND (reference sequence). CDR3 in DNA: TGTGCCAGTAGTATAAGAGGGGGTCTTCAGCCCCAGCATTTT. Encoded protein: CASSIRGGLQPQHF.

The chain's CDR3 is CASSAPAGGYTF. The CDR3 region has the DNA TGCGCCAGCAGTGCCCCAGCGGGGGGCTACACCTTC. The V call is TRBV10-2, the J call TRBJ1-2; no reliable D call. This CDR3 contains 12 residues. V shed 4 bases and J shed 8 bases, with 11 bases lying between them. Germline CDR1 WSHSY, CDR2 SAAADI.

The chain employs TRBV4-1 and TRBJ2-5; TRBD1 matches at 7 bases. The CDR3 runs to 14 residues. Per the germline V gene, CDR1 is MGHRA and CDR2 is YSYEKL. The V segment lost 5 bases and the J segment 4 bases; nucleotides outside the gene matches: 7. The CDR3 coding sequence is TGCGCCAGCAGCACTAGGGACAGAAGAGAGACCCAGTACTTC. Protein product: CASSTRDRRETQYF.

The chain carries TRBV7-9 and TRBJ2-3; possibly TRBD2 for D (6 bases). The length of the CDR3 is 16 residues. The ends were cut back, 5 bases at V and 0 bases at J, with 15 bases in the middle. CDR1 SEHNR and CDR2 FQNEAQ come from the germline V gene (reference sequence). CDR3 amino acids: CASSPRGLASTDTQYF. The CDR3 DNA is TGTGCCAGCAGCCCAAGGGGACTTGCTAGCACAGATACGCAGTATTTT.

V usage is TRBV6-1 and J usage is TRBJ2-7, with 9 bases identical to TRBD2. This CDR3 contains 16 residues. CDR1 MNHNS and CDR2 SASEGT come from the germline V gene. V lost 1 base, J lost 1 base, and 5 bases stayed unmatched. The CDR3 bases are TGTGCCAGCAGTGAAGAACTAGCGGGTCGGTCCTACGAGCAGTACTTC. Its protein product is CASSEELAGRSYEQYF.